The following is a T cell receptor beta chain sequence with its context. In its sample, this clonotype was seen a few times. The antigen it binds to is not known. The input lacks base qualities; no much larger clone sits a single base away. According to the study, the label for this sample's time point signals: persistent/refractory GD, antithyroid drugs over 5 years with positive TRAb. For both TCR sequencing and RNA sequencing, RNA was extracted from PBMCs in TRIzol. The diagnosis of Graves' disease was made according to American Thyroid Association guidelines. Patients for the study were recruited at an endocrinology department in Xi'an, China. Each patient gave approximately 10 milliliters of peripheral blood, collected in an EDTA anticoagulant tube. PBMCs were isolated by Ficoll Paque Plus density gradient separation without further T cell sorting. An Agilent 2100 Bioanalyzer and agarose gel were used to assess RNA quality, and a NanoDrop 2000 was used to measure RNA concentration.

The record originates from a study of regulatory T cells in long-lasting Graves disease (dated by TCRdb to about 2021). For the study in its entirety: To count as having persistent Graves' disease, a patient had to have received antithyroid drug treatment for over 5 years with TSH receptor autoantibodies remaining persistently positive. Peripheral blood TCR sequencing and RNA sequencing compared persistent Graves' disease patients with newly diagnosed Graves' disease patients. The study was registered as a clinical trial and conducted in China. A total of around 35 samples underwent TCR sequencing, from 13 patients with persistent Graves' disease and approximately 20 patients with newly diagnosed Graves' disease. In the clinical cohort, patients with persistent Graves' disease had used antithyroid drugs for an average of approximately eleven years.

The library was built by means of multiplex PCR. TCRdb records Illumina HiSeq 4000 as the sequencer. CDR3 regions were amplified by Arm-PCR with iRepertoire HTBI primers to construct TCR beta libraries. Before sequencing, the PCR products went through gel purification. For the original study's pipeline: Gene usage analysis of CDR3 amino acid clonotypes used the roughly 60 TRBV and about 13 TRBJ segments found across samples. COPE and FqMerger were used to merge filtered high-quality paired reads into contigs. BLAST was used to align contigs to IMGT TRBV, TRBD and TRBJ reference genes, with CDR3 defined following IMGT. Clonotypes above 0.1% frequency were classified as highly expanded clones. Shannon entropy served as the measure of repertoire diversity, while the Gini coefficient captured V-J evenness. Public clonotypes were defined as clonotypes shared by more than one individual. The public reads were quality trimmed at Q25 with fastp and then assembled into clones with MiXCR by TCRdb, keeping productive beta chains. Rows are unified per CDR3 protein, each entry keeping the most common DNA and genes. V and J calls and clone size were set by TCRdb, not the authors. In this sample the table shows about 460,000 distinct CDR3 sequences, roughly 23% of which occur a single time. The ten most abundant clones make up roughly 13% of the sample.

Deletion took 0 bases off V and 2 bases off J, with a span of 12 bases between the germline ends. The CDR3 goes from the cysteine to the phenylalanine over 15 residues. Kept here is only the CDR3 DNA, which spans 45 bases and is read in frame from base 1. Reading the germline V gene gives CDR1 SGHRS and CDR2 YFSETQ. What the study reported, not specific to this receptor: TRBV28, TRBJ1-2 and TRBJ2-5 were preferentially used in persistent disease, while TRBV20-1 and TRBJ2-1 were favored in newly diagnosed disease. More public clonotypes were shared among persistent patients (more than 2,500) than among newly diagnosed patients (over 900). As a limitation, the authors acknowledged that the small sample size may reduce accuracy. Compared with newly diagnosed patients, persistent Graves' disease patients had lower TCR Shannon entropy and fewer highly expanded clones, which suggests clonal expansion. Only peripheral blood was studied, because thyroid tissue, the primary lesion, was inaccessible. Sequencing and analysis were restricted to the TCR beta chain.

The clonotype was recovered from a female donor with Graves disease. This specimen consisted of peripheral blood mononuclear cells (PBMCs), obtained when the disease was refractory, from a patient treated with antithyroid drugs. The sequence links TRBV5-1 to TRBJ2-7, and perhaps TRBD1 as D gene, on 5 matching bases. The DNA sequence is given as TGCGCCAGCAGCTTGGGGACACAGAAGACCTACGAGCAGTACTTC. It specifies CASSLGTQKTYEQYF.